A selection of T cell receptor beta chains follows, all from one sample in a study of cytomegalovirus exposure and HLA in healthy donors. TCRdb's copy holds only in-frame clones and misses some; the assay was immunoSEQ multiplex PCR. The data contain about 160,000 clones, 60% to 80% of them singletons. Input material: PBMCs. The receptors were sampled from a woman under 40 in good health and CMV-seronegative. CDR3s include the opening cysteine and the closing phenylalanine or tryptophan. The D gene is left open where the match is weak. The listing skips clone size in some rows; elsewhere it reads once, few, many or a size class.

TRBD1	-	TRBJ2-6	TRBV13	CASSGDRAGANVLTF	TGTGCCAGCAGTGGAGACAGGGCTGGGGCCAACGTCCTGACTTTC
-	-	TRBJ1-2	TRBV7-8	CASSSRSGIGYTF	TGTGCCAGCAGCTCCAGGTCCGGCATAGGCTACACCTTC
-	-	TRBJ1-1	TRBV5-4	CASSLERGVFDTEAFF	TGTGCCAGCAGCTTGGAGCGGGGGGTTTTTGACACTGAAGCTTTCTTT
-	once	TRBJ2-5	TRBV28	CASKGVGETQYF	TGTGCCAGCAAAGGGGTAGGAGAGACCCAGTACTTC
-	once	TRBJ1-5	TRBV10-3	CAISELSNQPQHF	TGTGCCATCAGTGAGCTGAGCAATCAGCCCCAGCATTTT
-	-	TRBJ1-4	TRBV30	CAWAQMGEVEKLFF	TGTGCCTGGGCACAGATGGGGGAGGTTGAAAAACTGTTTTTT
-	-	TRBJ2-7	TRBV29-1	CSVKSLTYEQYF	TGCAGCGTTAAGTCCCTAACCTACGAGCAGTACTTC
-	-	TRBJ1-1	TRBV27	CASSLLVGGTEAFF	TGTGCCAGCAGTTTACTGGTGGGGGGTACTGAAGCTTTCTTT
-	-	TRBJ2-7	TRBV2	CASRPQGGIYEQYF	TGTGCCAGCAGACCCCAGGGGGGAATCTACGAGCAGTACTTC
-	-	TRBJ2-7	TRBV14	CASSQDVGAGHYEQYF	TGTGCCAGCAGCCAAGATGTGGGAGCGGGACACTACGAGCAGTACTTC
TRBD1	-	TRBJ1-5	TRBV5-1	CASSVTGDQPQHF	TGCGCCAGCAGCGTTACAGGGGATCAGCCCCAGCATTTT
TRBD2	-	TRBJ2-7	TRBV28	CASSQTSGGNYEQYF	TGTGCCAGCAGTCAGACCAGCGGGGGAAACTACGAGCAGTACTTC
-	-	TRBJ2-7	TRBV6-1	CASTEEIYEQYF	TGTGCCAGCACCGAAGAGATCTACGAGCAGTACTTC
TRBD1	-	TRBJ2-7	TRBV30	CAWDRQGDYEQYF	TGTGCCTGGGATCGACAGGGCGACTACGAGCAGTACTTC
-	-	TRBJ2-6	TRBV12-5	CASGPGPPGANGLTF	TGTGCTAGTGGTCCTGGGCCCCCTGGGGCCAACGGCCTGACTTTC
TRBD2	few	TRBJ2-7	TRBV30	CAWSVPGAGGPSPNF	TGTGCCTGGAGTGTACCGGGAGCGGGGGGCCCAAGTCCGAACTTC
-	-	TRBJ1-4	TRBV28	CASSLAGLRNEKLFF	TGTGCCAGCAGTCTCGCGGGCCTCCGTAATGAAAAACTGTTTTTT
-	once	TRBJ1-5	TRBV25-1	CASSAGWQPQHF	TGTGCCAGCAGTGCCGGGTGGCAGCCCCAGCATTTT
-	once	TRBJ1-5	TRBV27	CASNPQGGTPNQPQHF	TGTGCCAGCAATCCCCAGGGAGGGACTCCCAATCAGCCCCAGCATTTT
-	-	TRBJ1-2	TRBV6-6	CASSLRQIYGYTF	TGTGCCAGCAGTTTGAGACAAATCTATGGCTACACCTTC
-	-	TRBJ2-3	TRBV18	CASSPNQPSGSTDTQYF	TGTGCCAGCTCACCGAACCAACCCTCCGGGTCCACAGATACGCAGTATTTT
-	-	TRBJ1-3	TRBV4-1	CASSQGIARGGGNTIYF	TGCGCCAGCAGCCAAGGAATCGCCCGGGGTGGTGGAAACACCATATATTTT
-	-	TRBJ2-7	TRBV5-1	CASSGNPPSSEQYF	TGCGCCAGCAGCGGAAACCCTCCTAGTTCCGAGCAGTACTTC
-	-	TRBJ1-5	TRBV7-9	CASSPGSGAQPQHF	TGTGCCAGCAGCCCGGGATCAGGGGCACAGCCCCAGCATTTT
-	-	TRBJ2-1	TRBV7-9	CASSLETGQRTYNEQFF	TGTGCCAGCAGCTTAGAGACAGGACAGCGAACCTACAATGAGCAGTTCTTC
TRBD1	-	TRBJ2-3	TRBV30	CAWELGGGQYF	TGTGCCTGGGAGCTAGGGGGCGGGCAGTATTTT
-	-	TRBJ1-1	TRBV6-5	CASSYFGRGNAEAFF	TGTGCCAGCAGTTACTTTGGCCGGGGTAACGCTGAAGCTTTCTTT
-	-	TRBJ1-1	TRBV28	CASSLWGRTEAFF	TGTGCCAGCAGTTTATGGGGGAGGACTGAAGCTTTCTTT
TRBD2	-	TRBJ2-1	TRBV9	CASSVGREAILDNEQFF	TGTGCCAGCAGCGTTGGCCGGGAGGCGATTCTCGACAATGAGCAGTTCTTC
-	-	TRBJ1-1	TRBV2	CASSLLGQNTEAFF	TGTGCCAGCAGTTTACTAGGGCAGAACACTGAAGCTTTCTTT
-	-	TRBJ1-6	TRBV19	CASSLIRTDNSPLHF	TGTGCCAGTAGCTTGATCCGGACAGATAATTCACCCCTCCACTTT
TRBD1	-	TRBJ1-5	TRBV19	CASRGTGGNQPQHF	TGTGCCAGTAGAGGGACAGGGGGGAATCAGCCCCAGCATTTT
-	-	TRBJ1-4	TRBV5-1	CASSLEGQMANEKLFF	TGCGCCAGCAGCTTGGAGGGGCAGATGGCTAATGAAAAACTGTTTTTT
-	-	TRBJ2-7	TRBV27	CASSLRQDHFYEQYF	TGTGCCAGCAGTCTTAGACAGGATCACTTCTACGAGCAGTACTTC
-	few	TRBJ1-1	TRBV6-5	CASSYTGNTEAFF	TGTGCCAGCAGTTATACGGGAAACACTGAAGCTTTCTTT
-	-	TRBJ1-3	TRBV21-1	CASSKRGDTGAGNTIYF	TGTGCCAGCAGCAAAAGGGGGGATACAGGGGCTGGAAACACCATATATTTT
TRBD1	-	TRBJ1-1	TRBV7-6	CASSLGLQGAGTEAFF	TGTGCCAGCAGCTTAGGTTTACAGGGGGCGGGGACTGAAGCTTTCTTT
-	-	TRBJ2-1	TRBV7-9	CASSPKRRLSYNEQFF	TGTGCCAGCAGCCCCAAGAGGCGACTTTCTTACAATGAGCAGTTCTTC
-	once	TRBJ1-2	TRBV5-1	CASSLAADYTF	TGCGCCAGCAGCTTGGCCGCGGACTACACCTTC
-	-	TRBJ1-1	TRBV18	CASSSMTENTEAFF	TGTGCCAGCTCAAGTATGACAGAGAACACTGAAGCTTTCTTT
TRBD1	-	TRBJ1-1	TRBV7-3	CASSLTATGGNTEAFF	TGTGCCAGCAGCTTAACCGCGACAGGGGGAAACACTGAAGCTTTCTTT
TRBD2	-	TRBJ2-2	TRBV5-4	CASSVVLGAGDTGELFF	TGTGCCAGCAGCGTGGTCCTAGGAGCGGGAGATACCGGGGAGCTGTTTTTT
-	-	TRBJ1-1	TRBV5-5	CASSLFRETEAFF	TGTGCCAGCAGCTTGTTTAGGGAGACTGAAGCTTTCTTT
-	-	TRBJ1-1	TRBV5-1	CASSREGPMNTEAFF	TGCGCCAGCAGCCGGGAGGGGCCTATGAACACTGAAGCTTTCTTT
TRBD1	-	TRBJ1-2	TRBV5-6	CASSLSGQGRGYGYTF	TGTGCCAGCAGCTTGTCAGGACAGGGAAGAGGATATGGCTACACCTTC
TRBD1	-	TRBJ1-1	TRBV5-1	CASRATGTGMNTEAFF	TGCGCCAGCAGGGCGACCGGGACAGGGATGAACACTGAAGCTTTCTTT
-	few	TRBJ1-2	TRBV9	CASRSSDLYGYTF	TGTGCCAGCAGAAGTAGCGATCTCTATGGCTACACCTTC
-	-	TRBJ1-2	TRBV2	CASARTLNYGYTF	TGTGCCAGCGCCCGCACATTGAACTATGGCTACACCTTC
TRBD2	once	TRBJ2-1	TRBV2	CASGGGTYRNEQFF	TGTGCCAGTGGGGGGGGGACGTATCGAAATGAGCAGTTCTTC
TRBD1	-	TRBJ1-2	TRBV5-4	CASSGDREYGYTF	TGTGCCAGCAGCGGGGACAGGGAGTATGGCTACACCTTC
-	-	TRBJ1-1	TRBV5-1	CASSWGEVFNTEAFF	TGCGCCAGCAGCTGGGGGGAAGTTTTCAACACTGAAGCTTTCTTT
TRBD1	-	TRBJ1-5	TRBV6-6	CASSPQSGTGSQPQHF	TGTGCCAGCAGTCCCCAGTCGGGGACAGGGAGTCAGCCCCAGCATTTT
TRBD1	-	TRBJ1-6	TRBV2	CASSGQAYNSPLHF	TGTGCCAGCAGCGGACAGGCTTATAATTCACCCCTCCACTTT
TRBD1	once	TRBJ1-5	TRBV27	CASRPGQGEEYQPQHF	TGTGCCAGCAGACCCGGACAGGGCGAAGAGTATCAGCCCCAGCATTTT